This entry lists 5 T cell receptor beta chains sequenced from one sample in a study of blood T cell repertoires in COVID-19. Assay used: immunoSEQ multiplex PCR; TCRdb lists only in-frame clones, some missing. The sample consists of fewer than 250,000 clones, around four fifths of them appearing once. Sequencing was done on a sample of peripheral blood. Source of these receptors: a man between 60 and 70 years old with COVID-19, enrolled during active disease.

CDR3 loop: CASSLRTGTYEQYF. The CDR3 DNA reads TGCGCCAGCAGCTTACGGACAGGGACGTACGAGCAGTACTTC. The V gene is TRBV5-1, the J gene TRBJ2-7; 8 bases are a match to TRBD1. CDR1 and CDR2 from the germline V gene are SGHRS and YFSETQ. The CDR3 covers 14 residues. J was trimmed by 4 bases and V by 2 bases; bases with no gene match: 5.

This clone was seen only once. The chain has TRBV19 and TRBJ1-4; a possible D gene is TRBD1 (6 bases). Between the trimmed V and J ends, which lost 4 bases and 3 bases, there was a span of 12 bases. From germline, CDR1 is LNHDA and CDR2 SQIVND (reference sequence). The CDR3 consists of 15 residues. CDR3 in amino acids: CASSTSTGSNEKLFF. The CDR3 nucleotides read TGTGCCAGTAGTACCTCGACAGGCTCTAATGAAAAACTGTTTTTT.

This clone was found a few times. The chain joins TRBV4-1 to TRBJ2-5; 11 positions agree with TRBD1. CDR3 length: 16 residues. J gave up 0 bases and V 4 bases, and 4 bases lay outside the gene matches. Germline V CDR1 and CDR2: MGHRA, YSYEKL. CDR3 DNA sequence: TGCGCCAGCAGCCCAGGGACAGGGGGGTACCAAGAGACCCAGTACTTC. Its translation: CASSPGTGGYQETQYF.

The chain couples TRBV10-1 to TRBJ2-2; 9 nucleotides align to TRBD2. After removal of 5 bases from V and 6 bases from J, the junction contained 7 bases not matched to a gene. This CDR3 region has 15 residues. Per the germline V gene, CDR1 is WNHNN and CDR2 is SYGVQD (reference sequence). The chain's CDR3 is CASSRSLAGPGELFF. The CDR3, as DNA: TGCGCCAGCAGTCGATCACTAGCGGGCCCCGGGGAGCTGTTTTTT.

This clone was counted between two and nine times. This chain uses TRBV2 with TRBJ1-4, with TRBD1 matching over 7 bases. The germline CDR1 and CDR2 sequences are SNHLY and FYNNEI. Trimming cost V 9 bases and J 0 bases; bases outside gene matches: 7. There are 15 residues in the CDR3. The CDR3 DNA sequence: TGTGCCAGGAGCCGGGACAGAGCAACTAATGAAAAACTGTTTTTT. Encoded protein: CARSRDRATNEKLFF.